These T cell receptor beta chains were read from a single sample in a study of cytomegalovirus exposure and HLA in healthy donors. Using immunoSEQ multiplex PCR, the repertoire was profiled, and TCRdb retains in-frame clones only, with some absent. The sample includes approximately 280,000 clones, over 85% seen only once; the top ten take roughly 2%. The material sequenced was PBMCs. The source is a woman aged 18-29 years in good health and CMV-seronegative. CDR3s include the opening cysteine and the closing phenylalanine or tryptophan. Fields, in order: clone size, J gene, V gene, D gene, CDR3 protein, CDR3 DNA. A D gene is named only where the DNA matches it firmly. Rows may omit the clone size; those that give it use once, few, many or a size class.

abundance: NA; j_gene: TRBJ1-3; v_gene: TRBV2; d_gene: TRBD1; CDR3aa: CASRGTVGVGNTIYF; CDR3nt: TGTGCCAGCAGGGGGACAGTAGGGGTTGGAAACACCATATATTTT
abundance: NA; j_gene: TRBJ1-2; v_gene: TRBV6-1; d_gene: NA; CDR3aa: CASRTGSGYGYTF; CDR3nt: TGTGCCAGCAGGACAGGTTCGGGCTATGGCTACACCTTC
abundance: NA; j_gene: TRBJ2-7; v_gene: TRBV2; d_gene: NA; CDR3aa: CASSVSGATHEQYF; CDR3nt: TGTGCCAGCAGTGTGTCAGGGGCGACCCACGAGCAGTACTTC
abundance: NA; j_gene: TRBJ2-1; v_gene: TRBV27; d_gene: TRBD1; CDR3aa: CASSPQPGQGEEQFF; CDR3nt: TGTGCCAGCAGTCCCCAACCGGGACAGGGAGAAGAGCAGTTCTTC
abundance: NA; j_gene: TRBJ1-5; v_gene: TRBV6-1; d_gene: TRBD1; CDR3aa: CASSDTRDREHF; CDR3nt: TGTGCCAGCAGTGACACCCGGGACAGGGAACATTTT
abundance: NA; j_gene: TRBJ1-4; v_gene: TRBV25-1; d_gene: TRBD1; CDR3aa: CASKGALNEKLFF; CDR3nt: TGTGCCAGCAAGGGGGCGCTTAATGAAAAACTGTTTTTT
abundance: NA; j_gene: TRBJ2-3; v_gene: TRBV30; d_gene: TRBD2; CDR3aa: CAWSAPGGRTDTQYF; CDR3nt: TGTGCCTGGAGTGCTCCGGGGGGACGCACAGATACGCAGTATTTT
abundance: NA; j_gene: TRBJ2-7; v_gene: TRBV6-5; d_gene: TRBD1; CDR3aa: CASSWTGGYEQYF; CDR3nt: TGTGCCAGCAGTTGGACAGGGGGATACGAGCAGTACTTC
abundance: NA; j_gene: TRBJ2-3; v_gene: TRBV6-6; d_gene: NA; CDR3aa: CASSSQLADTQYF; CDR3nt: TGTGCCAGCAGTTCTCAACTAGCAGATACGCAGTATTTT
abundance: once; j_gene: TRBJ1-3; v_gene: TRBV6-1; d_gene: NA; CDR3aa: CAAGSGNTIYF; CDR3nt: TGTGCCGCCGGCTCTGGAAACACCATATATTTT
abundance: NA; j_gene: TRBJ1-2; v_gene: TRBV19; d_gene: NA; CDR3aa: CASSGRDGYTF; CDR3nt: TGTGCCAGTAGTGGCAGGGATGGCTACACCTTC
abundance: NA; j_gene: TRBJ2-7; v_gene: TRBV18; d_gene: NA; CDR3aa: CASSPDYSTSYEQYF; CDR3nt: TGTGCCAGCTCACCCGACTACAGTACCTCCTACGAGCAGTACTTC
abundance: NA; j_gene: TRBJ2-1; v_gene: TRBV7-2; d_gene: NA; CDR3aa: CASSLGKVPGIDEQFF; CDR3nt: TGTGCCAGCAGCTTAGGCAAAGTACCGGGGATCGATGAGCAGTTCTTC